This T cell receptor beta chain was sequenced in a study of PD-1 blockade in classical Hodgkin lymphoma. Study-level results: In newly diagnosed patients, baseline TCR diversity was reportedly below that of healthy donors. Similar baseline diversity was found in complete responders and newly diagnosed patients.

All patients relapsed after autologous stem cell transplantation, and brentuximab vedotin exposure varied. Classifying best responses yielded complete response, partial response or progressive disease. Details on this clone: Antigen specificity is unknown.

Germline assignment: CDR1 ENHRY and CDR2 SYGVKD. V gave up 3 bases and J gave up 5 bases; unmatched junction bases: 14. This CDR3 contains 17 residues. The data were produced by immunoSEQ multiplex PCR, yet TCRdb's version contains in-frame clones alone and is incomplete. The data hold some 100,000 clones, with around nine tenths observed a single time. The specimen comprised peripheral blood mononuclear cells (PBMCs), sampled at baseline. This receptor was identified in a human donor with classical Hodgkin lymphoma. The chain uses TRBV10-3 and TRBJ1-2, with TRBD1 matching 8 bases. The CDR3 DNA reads TGTGCCATCAGTGACCGACATAGGGAGACAGGGGAATATGGCTACACCTTC. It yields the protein CAISDRHRETGEYGYTF.